This TCR beta chain was captured in a study of cytomegalovirus exposure and HLA in healthy donors. General study points: Productive rates of about 87% or about 30% were seen for most TCR beta V segments in an earlier analysis. Sequencing artifact likely explains a cluster of highly shared sequence variants.

Donors counted as nominally healthy when sampled, yet unrecorded immune exposures were likely. PCR employed 60 Vbeta and 13 Jbeta primers. The assay was immunoSEQ multiplex PCR, and TCRdb's table has in-frame clones only and misses some. Here the sample spans more than 150,000 clones, about 85% being singletons. Of note for this clone: The antigen is unknown.

The sequenced sample consisted of PBMCs. The sequence derives from a girl under 18 in good health and CMV-seropositive.

This CDR3 is CAWNRWMATGELFF. The CDR3 nucleotides are TGTGCCTGGAACAGGTGGATGGCCACCGGGGAGCTGTTTTTT. The rearrangement uses TRBV30 and TRBJ2-2; weak D call: TRBD1 (5 bases). With 4 bases removed from V and 4 bases from J, the gap between germline ends came to 13 bases. The CDR3 contains 14 residues. Germline lookup yields CDR1 GTSNPN and CDR2 SVGIG (reference sequence).